This T cell receptor (beta chain) originates from a study of blood T cell repertoires in COVID-19 (dated by TCRdb to 2019 to 2021). In terms of the full investigation: Collaborator samples came from the United States, Italy and Spain and covered acute and convalescent phases of COVID-19. The material from the prospective study consisted of cDNA or gDNA derived from T cells, B-cell-depleted T cells, or PBMCs. Subjects who had been exposed to COVID-19, were actively infected with it, or had recovered from it provided the deeply sampled blood TCRbeta repertoires that made up the dataset. The repertoires were released in a freely available public database intended as a resource for research on the immune response to SARS-CoV-2. Samples came from the ongoing ImmuneRACE study (first 160 participants) plus 1,254 subjects from 6 global collaborators. Sample metadata almost always included a de-identified subject ID, COVID-19 status, age in years and sex. Where HLA class I and class II types were available, the types were taken from metadata supplied by the sample provider, not from assay-based typing. Paper-wide results and their limitations: The quantity of clinical and demographic metadata differed by source and by participant and was supplied without curation.

Germline trimming amounts to 4 bases on V and 7 bases on J, with 5 as the count of junction bases outside the gene matches. The germline V gene yields SGHRS for CDR1 and YFSETQ for CDR2. Taken from cysteine to phenylalanine, the CDR3 has 14 residues. Left in the record is the CDR3 DNA by itself, 42 bases read in frame from the first base. One collaborating source in Seattle enrolled patients during active infection and followed them longitudinally through the course of disease. Whole blood was collected in K2EDTA tubes by collaborating institutions according to the institutions' own protocols. Collaborator samples were shipped for TCRbeta analysis as frozen whole blood, isolated PBMCs, or DNA extracted from either sample type. TCRbeta CDR3 regions were amplified from genomic DNA using the immunoSEQ Assay, a bias-controlled multiplex PCR. The authors' pipeline ran thus. Nucleated cell counts per sample were estimated from amplification of reference gene primers within the assay. Sequence reads were collapsed and filtered to measure the absolute abundance of every unique TCRbeta CDR3 rearrangement. Productive Simpson clonality was computed per sample as the square root of Simpson's diversity index over productive rearrangements. What TCRdb holds here is the immuneACCESS table cut down to in-frame rearrangements. Part of the clones is not present; checked against another copy, under half of the missing clones reflect an unresolved V gene, and the others are unexplained. For V, J and clone size, that table is used; D and trimming come from the DNA. The sample records some 160,000 clones, 85% of which are singletons. The ten most abundant clones make up roughly 8.8% of the sample.

This clone was counted a single time. Its recognized antigen is unknown. Base-call qualities are not available, and no considerably larger clone is one nucleotide away. The sequencing sample was made of peripheral blood. This chain joins TRBV5-1 to TRBJ2-7; the central 13 bases match TRBD2. The sequence was collected from a woman older than 75 with COVID-19, enrolled during active disease. The DNA is TGCGCCAGCAGCCCGGGACTAGCGGGGCTAGAGCAGTACTTC. Its translation is CASSPGLAGLEQYF.